This T cell receptor (beta chain) derives from a study of metastatic and nonmetastatic thyroid tumors. The wider study: Repertoires from blood and tumor or nodule tissue of malignant and benign thyroid patients were compared.

Germline V gene data show CDR1 as SGDLS and CDR2 as YYNGEE. Deletions cut 3 bases from V and 2 bases from J, with 19 bases between. The CDR3 has 17 amino acids. TCRdb re-called the PCR reads via MiXCR. The sample yields about 22,000 clones, around 18% seen once. Thyroid surgery took place with no prior treatment in any patient. As regards this clone: With a much larger clone just one base away, this may be a read error. Other DNA sequences in the sample encode the same CDR3.

V and J are TRBV9 and TRBJ2-3; a weak D match, TRBD1 (6 bases). This clonotype was sampled from a male donor with papillary thyroid cancer or a benign thyroid nodule (not recorded which). Some clones in this sample may be carry-over from other donors' samples. Material: adjacent normal tissue. The CDR3: CASSAQGGPPVTDTQYF. The CDR3 DNA sequence: TGTGCCAGCAGCGCACAAGGGGGACCCCCTGTCACAGATACGCAGTATTTT.